The rows below give T cell receptor beta chains drawn from one sample of a study of shared clonotypes between healthy human individuals. The data were produced by immunoSEQ multiplex PCR, yet TCRdb's version contains in-frame clones alone and is incomplete. The sample records roughly 2,000,000 clones, 90% to 95% being singletons. Source material: naive CD8+ T cells from PBMCs. Source of these receptors: a young man in good health. Some clones in this sample may be carry-over from other donors' samples. The CDR3 runs from the conserved cysteine through the conserved F or W. For some rows the clone size is stated as once, few or many, or as a class when expanded; others skip it.

v_call,j_call,clone_size,cdr3_aa
TRBV7-8,TRBJ2-1,-,CASSPRLAGVVNEQFF
TRBV19,TRBJ2-7,-,CASSIGGRREQYF
TRBV5-1,TRBJ2-7,-,CASSLGGEQYF
TRBV13,TRBJ2-7,-,CASSLQASGSRYEQYF
TRBV7-9,TRBJ1-5,few,CASSSTQNSNQPQHF
TRBV9,TRBJ2-1,-,CASTGHGTPDNEQFF
TRBV21-1,TRBJ2-7,-,CASSKVSGRYEQYF
TRBV29-1,TRBJ2-1,-,CSVSAYAGGSYNEQFF
TRBV28,TRBJ2-2,-,CASSFRGRTGELFF
TRBV23-1,TRBJ1-2,-,CAGQYSHYGYTF
TRBV4-3,TRBJ2-7,-,CASSQGTDSSYEQYF
TRBV28,TRBJ1-3,-,CASEIGTGAGNTIYF
TRBV7-8,TRBJ2-1,-,CASSLKGFSYNEQFF
TRBV7-8,TRBJ2-1,-,CASSSILAGVYNEQFF
TRBV5-1,TRBJ2-3,-,CASSPEALAGVSTDTQYF
TRBV7-9,TRBJ1-2,-,CASSPREGDGYTF
TRBV19,TRBJ2-3,-,CASSPYALGQPGTDTQYF
TRBV5-4,TRBJ1-1,once,CASSLGQGWGTEAFF
TRBV7-2,TRBJ1-5,-,CASSLSLDQPQHF
TRBV25-1,TRBJ2-1,once,CASSTFGIINEQFF
TRBV27,TRBJ1-2,-,CASSNVGTGLYGYTF
TRBV28,TRBJ2-7,-,CASSSLTSGKSYEQYF
TRBV29-1,TRBJ2-1,-,CSVVAQYNEQFF
TRBV4-1,TRBJ1-5,-,CASSHTPGQGDQPQHF
TRBV5-1,TRBJ1-1,-,CASSTVGTRNTEAFF
TRBV28,TRBJ1-1,-,CASSPVAEMNTEAFF
TRBV4-1,TRBJ2-7,-,CASSWRLARSYEQYF
TRBV19,TRBJ2-7,-,CASSIFGSYEQYF